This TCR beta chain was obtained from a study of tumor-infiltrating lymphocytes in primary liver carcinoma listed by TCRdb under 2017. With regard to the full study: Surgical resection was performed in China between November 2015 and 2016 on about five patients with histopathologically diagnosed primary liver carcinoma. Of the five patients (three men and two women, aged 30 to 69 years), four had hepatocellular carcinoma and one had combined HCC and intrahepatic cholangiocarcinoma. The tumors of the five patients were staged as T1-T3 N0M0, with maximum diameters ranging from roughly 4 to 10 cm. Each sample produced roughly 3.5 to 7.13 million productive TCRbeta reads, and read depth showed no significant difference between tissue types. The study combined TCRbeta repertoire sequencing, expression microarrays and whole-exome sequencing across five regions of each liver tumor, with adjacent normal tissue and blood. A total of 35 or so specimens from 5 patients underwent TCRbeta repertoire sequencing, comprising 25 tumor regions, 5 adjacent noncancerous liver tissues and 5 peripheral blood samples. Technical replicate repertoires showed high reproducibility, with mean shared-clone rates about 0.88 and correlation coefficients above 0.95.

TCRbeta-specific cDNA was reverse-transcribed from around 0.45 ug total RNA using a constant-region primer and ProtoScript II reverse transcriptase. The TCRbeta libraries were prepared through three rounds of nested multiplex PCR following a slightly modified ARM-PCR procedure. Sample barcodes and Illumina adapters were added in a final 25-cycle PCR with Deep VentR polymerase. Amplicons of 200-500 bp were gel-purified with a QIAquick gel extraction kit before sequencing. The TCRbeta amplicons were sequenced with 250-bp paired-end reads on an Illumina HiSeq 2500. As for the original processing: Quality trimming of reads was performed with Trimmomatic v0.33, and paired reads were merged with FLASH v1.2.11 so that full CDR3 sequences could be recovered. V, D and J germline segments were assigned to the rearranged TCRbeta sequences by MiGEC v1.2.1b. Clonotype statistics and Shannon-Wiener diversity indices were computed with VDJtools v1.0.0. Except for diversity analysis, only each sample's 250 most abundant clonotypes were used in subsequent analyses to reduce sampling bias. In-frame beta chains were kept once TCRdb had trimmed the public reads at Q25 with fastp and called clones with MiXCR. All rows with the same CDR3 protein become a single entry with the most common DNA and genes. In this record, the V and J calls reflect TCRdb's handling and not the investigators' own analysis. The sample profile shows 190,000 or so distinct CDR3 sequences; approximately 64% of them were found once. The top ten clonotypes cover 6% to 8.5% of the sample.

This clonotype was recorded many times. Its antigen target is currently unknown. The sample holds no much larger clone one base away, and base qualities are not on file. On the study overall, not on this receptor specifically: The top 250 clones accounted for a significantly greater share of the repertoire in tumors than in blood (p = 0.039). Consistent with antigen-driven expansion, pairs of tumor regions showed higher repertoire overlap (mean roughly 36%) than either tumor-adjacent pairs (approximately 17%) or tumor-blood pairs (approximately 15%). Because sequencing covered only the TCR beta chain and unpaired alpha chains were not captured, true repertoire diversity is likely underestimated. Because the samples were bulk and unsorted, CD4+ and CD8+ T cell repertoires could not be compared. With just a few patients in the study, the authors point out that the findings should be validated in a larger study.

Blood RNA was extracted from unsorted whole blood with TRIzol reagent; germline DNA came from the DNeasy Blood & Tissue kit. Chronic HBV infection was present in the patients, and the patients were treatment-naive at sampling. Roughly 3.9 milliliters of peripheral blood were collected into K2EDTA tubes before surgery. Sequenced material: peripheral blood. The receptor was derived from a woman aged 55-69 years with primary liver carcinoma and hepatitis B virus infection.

The CDR3 region has the sequence CASSERLAGEQYF. The nucleotide sequence is TGTGCCAGCAGTGAACGACTAGCGGGCGAGCAGTACTTC. The sequence is built from TRBV6-1 and TRBJ2-7; 10 nucleotides in the junction match TRBD2. CDR1 MNHNS and CDR2 SASEGT were looked up in the germline V gene. Taken from cysteine to phenylalanine, the CDR3 has 13 residues. Kept here is only the CDR3 DNA, which spans 39 bases and is read in frame from base 1. Trimming removed 2 bases from V and 6 bases from J; the gene matches leave 1 base unexplained.